Here is one T cell receptor (beta chain) with its context. Germline lookup yields CDR1 GTSNPN and CDR2 SVGIG (reference sequence). The CDR3 spans 13 residues. Trimming cost V 7 bases and J 1 base, with 13 bases left between them. This specimen belongs to a study of blood T cell repertoires in COVID-19. Study overall: There were acute and convalescent COVID-19 samples, and they came from the United States, Italy and Spain. The analysed material was cDNA or gDNA that came from T cells, B-cell-depleted T cells, or PBMCs.

Clones were read by immunoSEQ multiplex PCR, and TCRdb kept only the in-frame ones, dropping some. The repertoire holds roughly 65,000 clones, with around four fifths as singletons. V is TRBV30 and J is TRBJ1-1, with a weak D call TRBD1 (6 bases). The sequence came from a human donor in a cohort sampled during active COVID-19. Material for sequencing was peripheral blood. CDR3 sequence reads: CAYNRVTNTEAFF. The CDR3 DNA reads TGTGCCTATAACAGGGTCACGAACACTGAAGCTTTCTTT.